Listed below are T cell receptor beta chains from one sample, sequenced in a study of T cells in Graves' hyperthyroidism and ophthalmopathy. TCRdb reanalysed the multiplex PCR reads using MiXCR and keeps one entry per CDR3 protein. The table has approximately 710,000 distinct CDR3 sequences, 17% seen once; the top ten hold around a sixth. The sample consisted of blood. These receptors all stem from a man aged 45-60 years with Graves' hyperthyroidism. The CDR3 runs from the conserved cysteine through the conserved F or W. A D gene is named only where the DNA matches it firmly. Some rows have no size entry. The others give once, few or many, or a class for an expanded clone.

TRBJ2-7	NA	NA	TRBV19	TGTGCCAGTAGTAACCAGGGGGAGCAGTACTTC	CASSNQGEQYF
TRBJ2-1	many	NA	TRBV19	TGTGCCAGTAAACGGACTGATTATAGCTCCTACAATGAGCAGTTCTTC	CASKRTDYSSYNEQFF
TRBJ2-3	few	NA	TRBV7-9	TGTGCCAGCAGCTTAGTGTACGGGACCCCCACAGATACGCAGTATTTT	CASSLVYGTPTDTQYF
TRBJ2-7	few	NA	TRBV7-2	TGTGCCAGCAGCTTACTACAGGAGCAGTACTTC	CASSLLQEQYF
TRBJ1-3	NA	NA	TRBV2	TGTGCCAGCAGTGATCAACCGGCGGGACGACGATACTCTGGAAACACCATATATTTT	CASSDQPAGRRYSGNTIYF
TRBJ1-4	many	TRBD1	TRBV27	TGTGCCAGCAGTCGGGGGACAGGGAATGAAAAACTGTTTTTT	CASSRGTGNEKLFF
TRBJ2-7	many	NA	TRBV7-6	TGTGCCAGCAGCTTAGAGGGGGAATCCTACGAGCAGTACTTC	CASSLEGESYEQYF
TRBJ1-1	many	NA	TRBV11-2	TGTGCCAGCAGCTTGTATCAACAGGAGAGCGCTGAAGCTTTCTTT	CASSLYQQESAEAFF
TRBJ2-7	few	TRBD1	TRBV30	TGTGCCAGGGGACAGGGACCCTACGAGCAGTACTTC	CARGQGPYEQYF
TRBJ2-7	few	NA	TRBV19	TGTGCCAGTAGTACTCAAGGCACAGGCCGCTACGAGCAGTACTTC	CASSTQGTGRYEQYF
TRBJ2-1	few	TRBD1	TRBV20-1	TGCAGTGTCAAAAACAGGGGAGCGCTCAATGAGCAGTTCTTC	CSVKNRGALNEQFF
TRBJ1-6	once	TRBD1	TRBV12-3/TRBV12-4	TGTGCCAGCAGTTTATCTGGGACAGGGAGCTCCTATAATTCACCCCTCCACTTT	CASSLSGTGSSYNSPLHF
TRBJ1-1	many	NA	TRBV28	TGTGCCAGCAGTTCCAGACACAGGGCGTACACTGAAGCTTTCTTT	CASSSRHRAYTEAFF
TRBJ1-2	many	NA	TRBV28	TGTGCCAGCATAGCGGCAGGGGCTGTAGGCGGCTACACCTTC	CASIAAGAVGGYTF
TRBJ1-6	few	NA	TRBV18	TGTGCCAGCTCACCATCCGTGAGCTCCTATAATTCACCCCTCCACTTT	CASSPSVSSYNSPLHF
TRBJ1-6	many	NA	TRBV7-8	TGTGCCAGCAGCTTAGATGGGGTCTCACCCCTCCACTTT	CASSLDGVSPLHF
TRBJ1-2	few	NA	TRBV28	TGTGCCAGCAGTTTGAAGGCAGACATAACCTCATATGGCTACACCTTC	CASSLKADITSYGYTF
TRBJ1-1	NA	NA	TRBV18	TGTGCCAGCTCACCTACAGAGCTCTGGGGCACTGAAGCTTTCTTT	CASSPTELWGTEAFF
TRBJ1-1	many	NA	TRBV6-5	TGTGCCAGCAGTTACTCGAATTGGAACACTGAAGCTTTCTTT	CASSYSNWNTEAFF
TRBJ2-1	few	NA	TRBV13	TGTGCCAGCAGCTTCGGGGAGACTAATGAGCAGTTCTTC	CASSFGETNEQFF
TRBJ2-1	many	TRBD1	TRBV2	TGTGCCAGCAGTGACCGACAGGGGGCTCTGAATGAGCAGTTCTTC	CASSDRQGALNEQFF
TRBJ1-1	few	TRBD1	TRBV19	TGTGCCAGTAGTGACCTACAGGGGGGTGTTGAAGCTTTCTTT	CASSDLQGGVEAFF
TRBJ2-1	many	TRBD2	TRBV7-3	TGTGCCAGCAGCTTAACCACCTCGGGAGCGGGAGCTTACAATGAGCAGTTCTTC	CASSLTTSGAGAYNEQFF
TRBJ2-2	NA	NA	TRBV5-1	TGCGCCAGCAGGAGGGGAGCTGAGGACACCGGGGAGCTGTTTTTT	CASRRGAEDTGELFF
TRBJ1-1	many	NA	TRBV27	TGTGCCAGTTCTCGTGGCGGGGTCCCCATGAACACTGAAGCTTTCTTT	CASSRGGVPMNTEAFF
TRBJ2-7	few	TRBD1	TRBV29-1	TGCAGCGCTAGCAGACAGGGTGGACACCACGAGCAGTACTTC	CSASRQGGHHEQYF
TRBJ2-3	few	NA	TRBV10-3	TGTGCCATCATCGGGACGTCCGACACAGATACGCAGTATTTT	CAIIGTSDTDTQYF
TRBJ1-3	NA	NA	TRBV6-9	TGTGCCAGCAGTTACGGACAAGCTGGAAACACCATATATTTT	CASSYGQAGNTIYF
TRBJ1-2	many	TRBD1	TRBV7-2	TGTGCCAGCAGCCCACGGCCGGGACAGAACTATGGCTACACCTTC	CASSPRPGQNYGYTF